This paragraph covers one T cell receptor (beta chain) sequence. The antigen it recognizes is unknown. No qualities accompany the bases; no much larger clone lies one base away. In total, roughly 670 healthy bone marrow donors made up the cohort. All cohort members were sampled while nominally healthy, although unrecorded immune exposures were likely present. The donor was CMV seropositive and was included in the group of 250 to 350 seropositive cohort members. Every donor gave a peripheral blood sample, and the peripheral blood mononuclear cells from that sample were used for TCR beta sequencing. The Qiagen DNeasy Blood Extraction Kit was used to extract genomic DNA from the blood cell samples. Library generation was performed with the immunoSEQ multiplex PCR assay. For the multiplex PCR, a mixture combining 60 forward primers for TCR Vbeta segments and 13 reverse primers for TCR Jbeta segments was used. A multiplex PCR assay on genomic DNA amplified the CDR3 region of rearranged TCR beta genes. Amplified TCR beta libraries were sequenced as 87-base-pair reads on the Illumina HiSeq System. On the authors' methods: A later analysis counted tens of millions of unique TCR beta chains across the 700 or so repertoires, and roughly 9.9 million of these chains were shared by at least two donors. Raw reads were error-corrected and collapsed into unique sequences with a nearest-neighbor algorithm that merged closely related sequences to remove PCR and sequencing errors. Alignment of CDR3 sequences to IMGT reference sequences was used to assign V, D and J gene segments. For a sequence to be retained, a match of at least six nucleotides was required to both a V gene segment and a J gene segment. Rearrangements were called productive when the CDR3 lacked stop codons and stayed in frame with V and J; all others were non-productive. Following IMGT convention, CDR3 was defined as the stretch from the second conserved V-encoded cysteine up to the conserved J-encoded phenylalanine. The earlier analysis of 587 of the donors excluded sequences that lacked an unambiguous match to a single V gene segment. An earlier analysis of fewer than 750 of the donors called V segments functional above 56.7% productive rearrangements and segregating when the between-donor standard deviation exceeded 5%. A statistical classification framework was developed to diagnose cytomegalovirus status using the catalog of TCR beta chain sequences. In a later analysis, V and J genes were assigned by comparing TCR nucleotide sequences against IMGT/GENE-DB human TR gene sequences. In a later analysis, CDR3 sequences and most-parsimonious VDJ recombination scenarios were assigned using the TCRdist pipeline. In a later analysis, every TCR beta chain was defined by the combination of its CDR3 amino acid sequence and its V-gene family, and reads without a unique V-gene family were dropped. A later analysis removed 450 to 600 highly shared, low-generation-probability nucleotide sequences to deal with suspected cross-contamination and a sequencing artifact. In a later analysis, a clonal expansion index was calculated for each public chain from normalized within-repertoire ranks of inferred template counts. In a later analysis, generation probabilities were computed with a VDJ recombination model fitted to out-of-frame rearrangements, and the resulting probabilities were checked against IGoR. In a later analysis, TCR-TCR, TCR-HLA and TCR-CMV co-occurrence was scored with hypergeometric tests, and a repertoire-size bias correction was applied to TCR pairs. A later analysis estimated false discovery rates by permuting HLA or CMV assignments 20 times. A later analysis grouped co-occurring TCRs with DBSCAN, adding TCRdist sequence similarity when clustering within HLA-allele-positive subsets. Repertoires with fewer than 30,000 or more than 120,000 public chains were left out of co-occurrence clustering, as were about 5 repertoires with anomalous nucleotide sharing. In TCRdb, the immuneACCESS table is reduced to in-frame sequences with V and J assigned. These tables do not hold every clone; where another copy was compared, an unresolved V gene accounts for under half, and the others remain unexplained. V, J and clone size reflect that table, while D and trimming were determined from the DNA. The sample table contains 200,000 to 300,000 clones; only one count was recorded for about 83% of them. The ten largest clonotypes hold more than 1.5% of the sample.

This sample was included in a study of cytomegalovirus exposure and HLA in healthy donors (dated by TCRdb to about 2017). Study-wide context: An earlier analysis of 550 to 700 of the donors reported 250 to 300 Gb of sequence data and 100 million to 140 million unique TCR beta sequences from some 180 million T cells. An early release that covered 640 HLA-typed donors contained approximately 320 gigabases of sequencing data and tens of millions of unique TCR sequences. Of the roughly 390 genotyped donors, less than 90% were placed in the genetic ancestry cluster associated with self-reported Caucasian donors. The study aimed to test whether signatures of past pathogen exposure could be identified by cataloging public T cell receptors. Using immunosequencing, the study profiled T cell repertoires from roughly 650 subjects and related those repertoires to cytomegalovirus serostatus. Along with the approximately 650-subject first cohort, a separate validation cohort of more than 90 different subjects was used. To predict cytomegalovirus infection status, the study combined high-throughput TCR immunosequencing, statistical association of individual TCRs with disease status, and machine learning. A later analysis re-analyzed previously published TCR beta repertoires from approximately 700 donors and added high-resolution HLA genotyping to study TCR occurrence patterns. Rather than using new phenotypic data, the later analysis identified candidate immune exposures from TCR beta sequences and from how often those sequences occurred across donors. In an earlier analysis of 587 of the donors, high-throughput TCR beta sequencing was used to judge whether each TCR beta V gene segment behaved as functional or pseudogenic. Donor age, sex, ethnicity and CMV serostatus were compiled alongside the repertoire data. A later genetic analysis used genome-wide SNP genotypes for about 65% of the 666 donors, treating that subset as a discovery cohort. Every repertoire in the discovery cohort had been generated on one and the same sequencing platform. Class I and class II HLA loci were covered by the typing at four-digit resolution. The number of typed donors differed by locus: roughly 620-630 for A, B, C, DRB1 and DQB1; roughly 510 for DQA1; approximately 600 for DPA1; and roughly 450 for DPB1. Because of strong linkage in the cohort, roughly five DR-DQ haplotypes were treated as single units for association and clustering. Among some 400 genotyped donors of the cohort, an average of around 240,000 unique TCR beta nucleotide sequences was sequenced per donor, of which about 20% were non-productive.

From its cysteine to its phenylalanine, the CDR3 spans 14 amino acids. The read is trimmed to its CDR3 DNA, 42 bases read in frame from base 1. The V end loses 5 bases and the J end loses 4 bases, and a stretch of 14 bases separates them. The germline V gene gives CDR1 as MDHEN and CDR2 as SYDVKM. General study outcomes and caveats: Presence/absence analyses assumed roughly uniform sequencing depth across donors, an assumption that may not hold. In an earlier analysis of 587 of the donors, most TCR beta V segments were observed in productive rearrangements about 87% or about 30% of the time, broadly matching IMGT annotations. Correlated functional status among segregating V segments might reflect linkage disequilibrium, but an unknown experimental factor could not be ruled out. The 87-base-pair reads could not distinguish some IMGT-functional V segments, including TRBV6-2 and TRBV6-3, so those segments were excluded. According to a later analysis, parvovirus B19, influenza, CMV and Epstein-Barr virus appeared linked to several top co-occurrence clusters. In a later analysis, HLA-associated TCR beta chains showed more clonal expansion and lower generation probabilities than non-associated chains that were equally common. A later analysis associated about 17,000 TCR beta sequences with specific HLA alleles at a false discovery rate of 0.05. The study listed 150 to 200 TCR beta chains as associated with cytomegalovirus. Most TCR sequences were observed very rarely across donors, whereas some public TCRs were present in many individuals. A further reported finding was that TCR beta sequences accurately predicted the HLA-A and HLA-B alleles for most subjects in the first cohort. When HLA alleles, especially DR and DQ, strongly co-occurred, attributing TCR associations to individual alleles was difficult. The authors suggested that the approach could potentially be extended to other disease states and immunological phenotypes. CMV serostatus was the only immune exposure information available for the cohort. Because counts were too low, seventeen rarely observed V segments, including chromosome 9 orphons, were excluded from the earlier analysis of roughly 580 of the donors. Because HLA typing was missing for some donors at each locus, association tests included only the typed subset. A later genetic analysis associated a missense DCLRE1C variant with V-gene and J-gene trimming of TCR beta chains, and an independent cohort replicated the association. In this cohort, only TCR beta chains were sequenced, and detectable features were limited by the absence of alpha or paired-chain data. In a later analysis, the rate of TCR association differed among HLA loci, with DRB1 alleles having the most associated TCRs and HLA-C alleles having the fewest. According to a later analysis, most CMV-associated TCR beta chains appeared to be HLA-restricted, and the HLA associations seemed to be driven largely by CMV exposure. A cluster of highly shared sequence variants was judged likely to be a technical artifact of the sequencing pipeline. A few of the identified cytomegalovirus-associated TCR beta chains were confirmed in vitro to be specific for cytomegalovirus antigens. According to a later genetic analysis, donors in an Asian-associated ancestry cluster had fewer N-insertions in productive TCRs than the approximately 700-donor mean. Cytomegalovirus status was reported to be diagnosed by the classifier with high specificity and sensitivity in both the original and validation cohorts.

The sample consisted of PBMCs. The receptor was derived from a middle-aged woman in good health and CMV-seropositive. Recombination joined TRBV28 with TRBJ1-1; perhaps TRBD1 is the D gene, with 5 bases matching. The CDR3: CASSPSARATEAFF. In nucleotide form, the sequence is TGTGCCAGCAGTCCTTCCGCCAGGGCCACTGAAGCTTTCTTT. Supplemented by the reference TRBV28 and TRBJ1-1 proteins around the CDR3, the complete variable domain is DVKVTQSSRYLVKRTGEKVFLECVQDMDHENMFWYRQDPGLGLRLIYFSYDVKMKEKGDIPEGYSVSREKKERFSLILESASTNQTSMYLCASSPSARATEAFFGQGTRLTVV.